These T cell receptor beta chains were read from a single sample in a study of T cell responses to AZD1222 COVID-19 vaccine. Produced via immunoSEQ multiplex PCR; TCRdb's table is partial and in-frame only. The sample has tens of thousands of clones; about 90% are singletons. Sample: peripheral blood, taken on day 0 of AZD1222 vaccination. These receptors all come from an adult in good health. The CDR3 runs from the conserved cysteine through the conserved F or W. Each record gives: V gene, D gene, clone size, J gene, CDR3 protein, CDR3 DNA. D genes are given only for firm matches. Size tells how often a clone was seen (once, few, many) or the class of an expanded clone, and some rows leave it out.

v_call: TRBV3-1/TRBV3-2; d_call: .; clone_size: .; j_call: TRBJ2-7; cdr3_aa: CASSSRRDEQYF; cdr3_nt: TGTGCCAGCAGCTCCCGTCGAGACGAGCAGTACTTC
v_call: TRBV5-5; d_call: .; clone_size: .; j_call: TRBJ1-3; cdr3_aa: CASSTVPMAGNTIYF; cdr3_nt: TGTGCCAGCAGCACCGTCCCTATGGCTGGAAACACCATATATTTT
v_call: TRBV15; d_call: TRBD2; clone_size: .; j_call: TRBJ2-7; cdr3_aa: CATSVSGRKAYEQYF; cdr3_nt: TGTGCCACCAGCGTTAGCGGGAGGAAGGCCTACGAGCAGTACTTC
v_call: TRBV3-1/TRBV3-2; d_call: .; clone_size: .; j_call: TRBJ2-2; cdr3_aa: CASSQKSRAGELFF; cdr3_nt: TGTGCCAGCAGCCAGAAGTCTAGGGCCGGGGAGCTGTTTTTT
v_call: TRBV19; d_call: .; clone_size: .; j_call: TRBJ2-7; cdr3_aa: CASSPRNGIRQSYEQYF; cdr3_nt: TGTGCCAGTAGTCCTCGCAACGGGATCCGCCAGTCCTACGAGCAGTACTTC
v_call: TRBV6-1; d_call: .; clone_size: .; j_call: TRBJ1-2; cdr3_aa: CASSEGGGWVYGYTF; cdr3_nt: TGTGCCAGCAGTGAAGGAGGAGGGTGGGTCTATGGCTACACCTTC
v_call: TRBV7-7; d_call: TRBD2; clone_size: few; j_call: TRBJ2-2; cdr3_aa: CASSSGTSGISTGELFF; cdr3_nt: TGTGCCAGCAGCTCAGGGACTAGCGGGATATCAACCGGGGAGCTGTTTTTT
v_call: TRBV24-1; d_call: TRBD2; clone_size: .; j_call: TRBJ2-3; cdr3_aa: CATSDPGLATWPPNPDTQYF; cdr3_nt: TGTGCCACCAGTGACCCGGGACTAGCGACCTGGCCCCCGAACCCAGATACGCAGTATTTT
v_call: TRBV5-5; d_call: TRBD2; clone_size: .; j_call: TRBJ2-1; cdr3_aa: CASGREASYNEQFF; cdr3_nt: TGTGCCAGCGGACGGGAGGCCTCCTACAATGAGCAGTTCTTC
v_call: TRBV19; d_call: .; clone_size: .; j_call: TRBJ1-1; cdr3_aa: CVSSGQGNRLNTEAFF; cdr3_nt: TGTGTCAGCTCGGGGCAGGGAAACCGCCTGAACACTGAAGCTTTCTTT
v_call: TRBV3-1/TRBV3-2; d_call: .; clone_size: once; j_call: TRBJ2-7; cdr3_aa: CASSQELSYEQYF; cdr3_nt: TGTGCCAGCAGCCAAGAGCTCTCCTACGAGCAGTACTTC
v_call: TRBV30; d_call: .; clone_size: medium-sized; j_call: TRBJ1-1; cdr3_aa: CASNERDEWTEAFF; cdr3_nt: TGTGCCTCAAATGAACGGGACGAATGGACTGAAGCTTTCTTT
v_call: TRBV19; d_call: .; clone_size: .; j_call: TRBJ1-6; cdr3_aa: CASSSAGHLNSPLHF; cdr3_nt: TGTGCCAGTAGCAGCGCCGGACATCTCAATTCACCCCTCCACTTT